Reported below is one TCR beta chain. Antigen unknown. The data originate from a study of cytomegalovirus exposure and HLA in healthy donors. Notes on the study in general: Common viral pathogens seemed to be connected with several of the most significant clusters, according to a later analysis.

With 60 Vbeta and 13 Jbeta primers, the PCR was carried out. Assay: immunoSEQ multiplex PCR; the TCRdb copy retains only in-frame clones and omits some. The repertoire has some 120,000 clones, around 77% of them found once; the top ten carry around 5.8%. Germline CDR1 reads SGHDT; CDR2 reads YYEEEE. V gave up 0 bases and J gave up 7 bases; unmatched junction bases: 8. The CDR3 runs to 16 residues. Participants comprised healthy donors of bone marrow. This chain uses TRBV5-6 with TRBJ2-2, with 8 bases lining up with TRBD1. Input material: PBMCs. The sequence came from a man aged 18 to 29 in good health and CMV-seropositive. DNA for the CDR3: TGTGCCAGCAGCTTGGGTCCCAGGGGGCAAGGCGGGGAGCTGTTTTTT. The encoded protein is CASSLGPRGQGGELFF. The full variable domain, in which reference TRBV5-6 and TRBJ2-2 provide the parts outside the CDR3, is DAGVTQSPTHLIKTRGQQVTLRCSPKSGHDTVSWYQQALGQGPQFIFQYYEEEERQRGNFPDRFSGHQFPNYSSELNVNALLLGDSALYLCASSLGPRGQGGELFFGEGSRLTVL.